The present TCR beta chain was sequenced within a study of identical twins. The study, taken as a whole, reports: Partial confounding of zero-insertion analyses by invariant MAIT and iNKT cells was possible. The degree of excess twin sharing was weaker in beta out-of-frame sequences.

V lost 6 bases to trimming and J lost 1 base, with 12 bases between them. The CDR3 runs to 14 residues. Using its own MiXCR run on the 5' RACE reads, TCRdb lists one record per CDR3 protein. The sample carries 130,000 to 150,000 distinct CDR3 sequences, approximately 3.5% recorded once. This clonotype appeared many times. Its target is unknown. V gene TRBV12-3 or TRBV12-4 combines with J gene TRBJ2-5, with no clear D. The material sequenced was memory T cells sorted from blood. This TCR was recovered from a man aged 18 to 29 in good health. The chain's CDR3 is CASSPTGPQETQYF. The CDR3 DNA reads TGTGCCAGCAGCCCAACCGGGCCCCAAGAGACCCAGTACTTC.